Given below is one T cell receptor beta chain in context. No antigen is known for it. This sample is drawn from a study of blood T cells in healthy people across ages. Sample-barcoded 5' priming and a J-beta primer mix drove a second PCR of roughly 6 to 12 cycles. Each sample yielded at least 3 million CDR3-containing paired-end reads. Using its own MiXCR run on the 5' RACE reads, TCRdb lists one record per CDR3 protein. The sample has some 800,000 distinct CDR3 sequences; around 42% are singletons. Study conclusions and caveats: A strong correlation was found between TCR beta diversity and the percentage of naive T cells. It was not possible, with unsorted PBMCs, to conclusively compare naive and antigen-experienced cells.

Samples had at least 7 million PBMCs isolated from them. This CDR3 is built from 16 residues. Trimming removed 2 bases at V and 0 bases at J, with 10 bases between. The germline V gene has CDR1 MNHNY and CDR2 SVGAGI (reference sequence). The receptor was isolated from a man aged 60-69 years in good health. What was sequenced was blood. The chain uses TRBV6-6 and TRBJ1-4; D may be TRBD1 (5 bases). The CDR3 here is CASSYGQEATNEKLFF. The CDR3 coding sequence is TGTGCCAGCAGTTACGGACAAGAGGCAACTAATGAAAAACTGTTTTTT.